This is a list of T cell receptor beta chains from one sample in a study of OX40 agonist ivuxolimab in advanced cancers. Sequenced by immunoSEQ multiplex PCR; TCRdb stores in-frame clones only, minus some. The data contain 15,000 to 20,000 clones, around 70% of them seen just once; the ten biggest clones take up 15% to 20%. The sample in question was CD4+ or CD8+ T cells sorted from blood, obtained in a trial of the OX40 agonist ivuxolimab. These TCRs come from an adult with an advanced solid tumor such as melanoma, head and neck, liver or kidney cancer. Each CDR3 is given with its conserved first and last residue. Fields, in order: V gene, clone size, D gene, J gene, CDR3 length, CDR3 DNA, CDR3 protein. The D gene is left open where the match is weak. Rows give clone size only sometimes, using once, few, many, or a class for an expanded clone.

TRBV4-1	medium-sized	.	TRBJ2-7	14	TGCGCCAGCAGCCAAGAGACGGGGGCTCGGGAGCAGTACTTC	CASSQETGAREQYF
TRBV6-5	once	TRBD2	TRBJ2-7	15	TGTGCCAGCAGCCCACTAGCGGGGGTCTCCTACGAGCAGTACTTC	CASSPLAGVSYEQYF
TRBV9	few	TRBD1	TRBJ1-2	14	TGTGCCAGCAGCTTCTCGGACAGGGAAGAGGGCTACACCTTC	CASSFSDREEGYTF
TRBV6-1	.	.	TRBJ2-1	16	TGTGCCAGCAGTGAAGAGGTTAGCGGAGGGGGCGATGAGCAGTTCTTC	CASSEEVSGGGDEQFF
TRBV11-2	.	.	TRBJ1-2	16	TGCGCCAGCAGCCAAGATGGGGGGGACTCTAACTATGGCTACACCTTC	CASSQDGGDSNYGYTF
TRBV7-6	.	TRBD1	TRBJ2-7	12	TGTGCCAGCAGCTCAGGGGACAGCGAGCAGTACTTC	CASSSGDSEQYF
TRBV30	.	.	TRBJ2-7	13	TGTGCCTGGAGTGTAGACAGGATGGGCGAGCAGTACTTC	CAWSVDRMGEQYF
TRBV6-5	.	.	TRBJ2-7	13	TGTGCCAGCAGTTACTCCCGCTCTTACGAGCAGTACTTC	CASSYSRSYEQYF
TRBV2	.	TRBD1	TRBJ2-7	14	TGTGCCAGTCATCCGGGACAGGGGACCTACGAGCAGTACTTC	CASHPGQGTYEQYF
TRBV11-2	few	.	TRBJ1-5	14	TGTGCCAGCAGCTTGCAAGGGGCGCTTCAGCCCCAGCATTTT	CASSLQGALQPQHF
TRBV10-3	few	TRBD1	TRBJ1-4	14	TGTGCCATCAGTGCAACCGGGACAGGGGAAAAACTGTTTTTT	CAISATGTGEKLFF
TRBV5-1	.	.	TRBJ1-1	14	TGCGCCAGCAGCTTGGACCTGGGGAACACTGAAGCTTTCTTT	CASSLDLGNTEAFF
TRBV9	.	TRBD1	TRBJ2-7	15	TGTGCCAGCAGCCTTGGACAGGGTAGTTCCTACGAGCAGTACTTC	CASSLGQGSSYEQYF
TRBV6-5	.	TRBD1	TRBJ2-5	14	TGTGCCAGCAGCCATCGGACAGGCAGGGAGACCCAGTACTTC	CASSHRTGRETQYF
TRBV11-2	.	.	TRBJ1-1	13	TGTGCCAGCAGCTTAGGCCTGGGCGGAGAAGCTTTCTTT	CASSLGLGGEAFF
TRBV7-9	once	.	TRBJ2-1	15	TGTGCCAGCAGCCCCGCAGGCGCCTCCTACAATGAGCAGTTCTTC	CASSPAGASYNEQFF
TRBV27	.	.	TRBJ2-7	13	TGTGCCAGCAGTTACTCGACCGAATACGAGCAGTACTTC	CASSYSTEYEQYF
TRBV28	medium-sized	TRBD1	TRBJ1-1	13	TGTGCCAGCAGCTTAGGGCCAGGGGGAGAAGCTTTCTTT	CASSLGPGGEAFF
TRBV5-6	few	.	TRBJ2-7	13	TGTGCCAGCAGCAACACCTTTACCTACGAGCAGTACTTC	CASSNTFTYEQYF
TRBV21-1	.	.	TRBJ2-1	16	TGTGCCAGCAGCAAAGCCCCAGGGGATGCATACAATGAGCAGTTCTTC	CASSKAPGDAYNEQFF
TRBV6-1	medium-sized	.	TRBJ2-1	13	TGTGCCAGCAGTGAGGATCAAAACAATGAGCAGTTCTTC	CASSEDQNNEQFF
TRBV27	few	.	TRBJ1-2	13	TGTGCCAGCAGTTTTGGAGGGGAAGGCGGCTACACCTTC	CASSFGGEGGYTF
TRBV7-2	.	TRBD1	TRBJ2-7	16	TGTGCCAGCAGCACGGGGACAGGGCTAAGGAGGGACGAGCAGTACTTC	CASSTGTGLRRDEQYF
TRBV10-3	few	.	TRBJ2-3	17	TGTGCCATCAGTGAGTGGACCCCGGGGAGCGGGACAGATACGCAGTATTTT	CAISEWTPGSGTDTQYF
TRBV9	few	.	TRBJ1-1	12	TGTGCCAGCAGCGTAGACGATACTGAAGCTTTCTTT	CASSVDDTEAFF
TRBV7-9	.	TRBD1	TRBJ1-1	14	TGTGCCAGCAGCGGCTGGGACAGGGCGTCTGAAGCTTTCTTT	CASSGWDRASEAFF
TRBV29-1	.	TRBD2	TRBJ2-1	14	TGCAGCGTTGTAGCGGGGGGCTCCTACAATGAGCAGTTCTTC	CSVVAGGSYNEQFF
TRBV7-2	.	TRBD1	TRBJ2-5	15	TGTGCCAGCAGCATGACAGGGGGCGCAGGAGAGACCCAGTACTTC	CASSMTGGAGETQYF
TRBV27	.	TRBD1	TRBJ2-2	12	TGTGCCACCGGTAAACAGGGGTGGGAGCTGTTTTTT	CATGKQGWELFF
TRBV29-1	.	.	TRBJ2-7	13	TGCAGCGTTGAAGTTGGATCCCCCTACGAGCAGTACTTC	CSVEVGSPYEQYF
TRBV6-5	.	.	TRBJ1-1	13	TGTGCCAGCAGTTCCGGACAGTACACTGAAGCTTTCTTT	CASSSGQYTEAFF
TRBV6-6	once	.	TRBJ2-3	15	TGTGCCAGCAGTTACGTGGACCCTAGCACAGATACGCAGTATTTT	CASSYVDPSTDTQYF
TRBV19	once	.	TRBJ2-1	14	TGTGCCAGTAGCCTCAGATCCGAACCCAATGAGCAGTTCTTC	CASSLRSEPNEQFF
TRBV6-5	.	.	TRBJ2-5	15	TGTGCCAGCAGTTACGGCAAGGGGGTTCAAGAGACCCAGTACTTC	CASSYGKGVQETQYF
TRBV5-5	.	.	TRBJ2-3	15	TGTGCCAGCAGCTTGAAAGCTACTAGCACAGATACGCAGTATTTT	CASSLKATSTDTQYF
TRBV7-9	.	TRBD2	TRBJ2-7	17	TGTGCCAGCAGCCCACTTCCGGGACTAGCGGGGGGAAACGAGCAGTACTTC	CASSPLPGLAGGNEQYF
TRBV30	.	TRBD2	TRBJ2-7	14	TGTGCCTGGAGTGTTCTAGCGGGATATAACGAGCAGTACTTC	CAWSVLAGYNEQYF